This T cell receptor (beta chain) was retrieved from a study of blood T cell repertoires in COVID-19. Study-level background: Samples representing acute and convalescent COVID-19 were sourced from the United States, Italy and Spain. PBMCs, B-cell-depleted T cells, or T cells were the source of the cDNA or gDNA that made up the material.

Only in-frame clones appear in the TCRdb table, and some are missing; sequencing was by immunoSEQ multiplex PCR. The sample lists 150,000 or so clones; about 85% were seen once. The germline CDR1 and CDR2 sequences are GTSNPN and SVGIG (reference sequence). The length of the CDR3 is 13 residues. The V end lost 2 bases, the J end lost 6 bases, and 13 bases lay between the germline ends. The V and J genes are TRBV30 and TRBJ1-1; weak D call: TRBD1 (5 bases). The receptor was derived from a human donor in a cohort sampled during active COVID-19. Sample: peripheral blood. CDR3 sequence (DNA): TGTGCCTGGAGTCTGGGCCCAGGGTCTGAAGCTTTCTTT. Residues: CAWSLGPGSEAFF.